This TCR beta chain was recovered during a study of OX40 agonist ivuxolimab in advanced cancers. Overall study: It was ivuxolimab, an agonistic anti-OX40 (CD134) antibody, that patients were treated with.

Clones were sequenced by immunoSEQ multiplex PCR, and TCRdb holds only the in-frame ones, with some missing. The sample has approximately 77,000 clones, about 90% seen once. The CDR3 is 16 amino acids. V shed 0 bases and J 5 bases; nucleotides not matched to a gene: 8. CDR1 is KGHSH, CDR2 LQKENI, per germline. At baseline, cycle 4 day 1, and cycle 7 day 1, blood was sampled. The sample here was CD4+ or CD8+ T cells sorted from blood, taken in a trial of the OX40 agonist ivuxolimab. V gene TRBV18 combines with J gene TRBJ2-7, with TRBD1 matching 9 bases. The receptor's source is an adult with an advanced solid tumor such as melanoma, head and neck, liver or kidney cancer. CDR3 protein: CASSPPEGQGTNEQYF. In DNA, the CDR3 is TGTGCCAGCTCACCACCAGAAGGACAGGGGACCAACGAGCAGTACTTC.